The 25 T cell receptor beta chains below were found in one sample sequenced in a study of T cells in Graves' hyperthyroidism and ophthalmopathy. Amplified TCR beta CDR3 regions came from RNA transcripts. First-round RT-PCR of the TCR CDR3 relied on the HTBI primer set. TCRdb used MiXCR to reprocess the multiplex PCR reads, holding one entry per CDR3 protein. The table shows under 350,000 distinct CDR3 sequences, with 15% to 20% occurring only once. Input material: blood. The receptors were sampled from a woman aged 45-59 years with Graves' hyperthyroidism.

In its sample, this clonotype was seen a few times. The rearrangement uses TRBV28 and TRBJ2-7; TRBD1 matches 9 bases. The ends lost 2 bases at V and 6 bases at J; junction bases unmatched: 5. CDR3 size: 14 residues. Per the germline V gene, CDR1 is MDHEN and CDR2 is SYDVKM. The CDR3 spells CASSLGDRVGEQYF. In nucleotides, the CDR3 is TGTGCCAGCAGTTTAGGGGACAGGGTTGGCGAGCAGTACTTC.

The chain uses TRBV7-9 and TRBJ2-7; perhaps TRBD1 as D (6 bases). The V gene lost 2 bases and the J gene lost 4 bases, with 12 bases spanning the gap. Germline CDR1 SEHNR, CDR2 FQNEAQ (reference sequence). This CDR3 comprises 14 residues. The CDR3 sequence is CASSLQGPPYEQYF. In DNA, the CDR3 is TGTGCCAGCAGCTTACAGGGGCCGCCTTACGAGCAGTACTTC.

This clonotype occurred many times. The V and J genes are TRBV11-3 and TRBJ2-5, with TRBD1 identical over 7 bases. CDR1 is SGHNT and CDR2 is YENEEA in the germline V gene. Trimming cost V 2 bases and J 0 bases; bases outside gene matches: 6. This CDR3 contains 16 residues. The CDR3 sequence: CASSLRTGAYQETQYF. In DNA, the CDR3 is TGTGCCAGCAGCTTAAGGACAGGAGCGTACCAAGAGACCCAGTACTTC.

This clonotype was counted many times. V and J are TRBV5-1 and TRBJ2-1, with a weak D call TRBD2 (5 bases). Germline V gene lookup returns CDR1 SGHRS and CDR2 YFSETQ. Between the trimmed V and J ends, which lost 6 bases and 7 bases, there was a span of 11 bases. CDR3 length equals 12 residues. Written as DNA, the CDR3 is TGCGCCAGCATGCGGGCGCGGAATGAGCAGTTCTTC. As protein: CASMRARNEQFF.

The sample holds a few counts of this clonotype. The genes are TRBV2 and TRBJ1-1, with a tentative D call TRBD1 (6 bases). Per germline, CDR1 SNHLY and CDR2 FYNNEI. V lost 7 bases and J 3 bases, leaving 15 bases between the germline ends. This CDR3 spans 14 amino acids. The CDR3 sequence: CASKETGLDTEAFF. DNA for the CDR3: TGTGCCAGCAAAGAGACAGGCCTGGACACTGAAGCTTTCTTT.

This clonotype appeared many times. The chain couples TRBV2 to TRBJ1-2; possibly TRBD1 for D (5 bases). Germline-derived CDR1 and CDR2 are SNHLY and FYNNEI. This CDR3 region has 17 residues. Trimming removed 0 bases from V and 3 bases from J, with 17 bases in between. CDR3 sequence reads: CASSEAPGTARDYGYTF. The CDR3 coding sequence is TGTGCCAGCAGTGAAGCCCCAGGGACCGCCAGGGACTATGGCTACACCTTC.

This clonotype showed up just a few times. The chain couples TRBV12-3 or TRBV12-4 to TRBJ2-2; 10 nucleotides match TRBD2. V lost 1 base and J lost 4; bases outside the gene matches: 3. This CDR3 is 16 amino acids long. Here the CDR3 DNA reads TGTGCCAGCAGTTTAGAGCGGGGGGGCATCACCGGGGAGCTGTTTTTT. This gives the protein CASSLERGGITGELFF.

This clonotype was detected a few times. No DNA is shown, since the ends of the CDR3 on it are uncertain; the CDR3 is the one TCRdb lists. This rearrangement joins TRBV25-1 to TRBJ1-1; TRBD1 was called by the table and not checked on the DNA. Both ends counted, the CDR3 spans 14 residues. CDR1 and CDR2 (germline): MGHDK, SYGVNS. The CDR3 spells CASSSSTGGTEAFF.

This clonotype was found a few times. The rearrangement uses TRBV7-8 and TRBJ1-5, with a possible D match to TRBD1 (5 bases). The length of the CDR3 is 16 residues. Germline-derived CDR1 and CDR2 are SGHVS and FQNEAQ. Trimming left V 1 base short and J 2 bases short, with 12 bases between. CDR3 loop: CASSLGWGNGNQPQHF. The CDR3 DNA follows: TGTGCCAGCAGCTTAGGATGGGGGAATGGCAATCAGCCCCAGCATTTT.

This clonotype appeared a few times. The chain couples TRBV24-1 to TRBJ1-5; weak D call: TRBD1 (6 bases). V lost 2 bases and J lost 7, with 17 bases in between. Germline assignment: CDR1 KGHDR and CDR2 SFDVKD. CDR3 length equals 16 residues. The CDR3 bases are TGTGCCACCAGTGATTCCCAGTGGGGGGCAGGGCAGCCCCAGCATTTT. Translating gives CATSDSQWGAGQPQHF.

The chain carries TRBV19 and TRBJ1-3; D might be TRBD1 (5 bases). Trimming pared 0 bases from V and 2 bases from J, leaving 11 bases between. CDR1 and CDR2 (germline): LNHDA, SQIVND (reference sequence). The CDR3 runs 16 residues. This CDR3 is CASSIEVGTAGNTIYF. CDR3 nucleotide sequence: TGTGCCAGTAGTATAGAGGTTGGGACGGCTGGAAACACCATATATTTT.

This clonotype was counted a few times. The rearrangement uses TRBV5-5 and TRBJ1-4, with no clear D. The ends were cut back, 0 bases at V and 7 bases at J, with 7 bases in the middle. Germline V lookup: CDR1 SGHKS, CDR2 YYEKEE (reference sequence). CDR3 length: 13 residues. CDR3 DNA sequence: TGTGCCAGCAGCTTGGCCACGGTTGAAAAACTGTTTTTT. Translating gives CASSLATVEKLFF.

Remarks on this clonotype: As the CDR3 is not closed by the conserved phenylalanine or tryptophan, this likely results from a read error. The rearrangement joins TRBV6-2 or TRBV6-3 to TRBJ1-5; D is unclear. This CDR3 is built from 13 residues. With 8 bases removed from V and 1 base from J, the gap between germline ends came to 9 bases. CDR1 is MNHEY and CDR2 is SVGEGT in the germline V gene. The CDR3 bases are TGTGCCAGCGCGTCTAGGAGCAATCAGCCCCAGCATCTT. Its protein product is CASASRSNQPQHL.

This clonotype was seen a handful of times. The CDR3 spells CASSVSSHPNYGYTF. CDR3 in DNA: TGTGCCAGTAGTGTCTCCTCACATCCTAACTATGGCTACACCTTC. This chain connects TRBV19 to TRBJ1-2, with unresolved D. The CDR3 is 15 residues long. Per the germline V gene, CDR1 is LNHDA and CDR2 is SQIVND (reference sequence). V shed 5 bases and J shed 0 bases, with 13 bases lying between them.

This clonotype was seen more than once but under ten times. The CDR3 protein is CASEQGRPYEQYF. The CDR3 coding sequence is TGTGCCAGCGAACAGGGCCGCCCCTACGAGCAGTACTTC. V usage is TRBV2 and J usage is TRBJ2-7; D possibly corresponds to TRBD1 (6 bases). V lost 8 bases and J 2 bases, leaving 13 bases between the germline ends. Germline CDR1 SNHLY, CDR2 FYNNEI. The CDR3 spans 13 residues.

This clonotype was seen a handful of times. The chain links TRBV18 to TRBJ2-3; the match to TRBD2 covers 9 bases. V lost 3 bases and J lost 6; bases outside the gene matches: 10. The CDR3 totals 16 residues. Germline CDR1 KGHSH, CDR2 LQKENI. CDR3 in amino acids: CASSPRIAGAGDTQYF. CDR3 nucleotide sequence: TGTGCCAGCTCACCGAGGATAGCGGGAGCAGGGGATACGCAGTATTTT.

The chain uses TRBV19 and TRBJ2-1; weak D call: TRBD1 (5 bases). The germline V gene encodes CDR1 LNHDA and CDR2 SQIVND (reference sequence). CDR3 length: 16 amino acids. V shed 5 bases and J shed 4 bases, with 18 bases lying between them. The CDR3: CASSPPRDAMYNEQFF. CDR3 sequence (DNA): TGTGCCAGTAGTCCCCCCAGGGATGCTATGTACAATGAGCAGTTCTTC.

This clonotype was detected a few times. The CDR3 here is CASRPGGPRQPQHF. The CDR3, as DNA: TGTGCCAGTAGACCAGGGGGCCCTAGACAGCCCCAGCATTTT. This chain connects TRBV2 to TRBJ1-5; 8 bases map to TRBD1. The CDR3 totals 14 residues. J was trimmed by 7 bases and V by 9 bases; bases with no gene match: 11. Germline CDR1 and CDR2: SNHLY and FYNNEI.

This clonotype has at least ten counts. The chain uses TRBV27 and TRBJ1-1; no clear D. The CDR3 is 15 residues long. From germline, CDR1 is MNHEY and CDR2 SMNVEV (reference sequence). Trimming took off 5 bases at V and 2 bases at J, with 15 bases between the two ends. This CDR3 is CASSPTSGPNTEAFF. Here the CDR3 DNA reads TGTGCCAGCAGTCCAACTTCCGGGCCAAACACTGAAGCTTTCTTT.

This clonotype was recorded a few times. The rearrangement joins TRBV12-3 or TRBV12-4 to TRBJ1-2, with D perhaps TRBD1 (6 bases). Trimming took off 7 bases at V and 7 bases at J, with 13 bases between the two ends. The length of the CDR3 is 12 residues. In DNA form, the CDR3 reads TGTGCCAGCAAAAGGGGGGAGGGTGGCTACACCTTC. Its translation is CASKRGEGGYTF.

This clonotype was observed a handful of times. CDR3 bases: TGTGCCAGCAGTGATATAGGGCCCTACGAGCAGTACTTC. It translates to CASSDIGPYEQYF. The rearrangement links TRBV2 to TRBJ2-7; D gene uncertain. CDR3 length: 13 residues. CDR1 and CDR2 from the germline V gene are SNHLY and FYNNEI. Between the trimmed V and J ends, which lost 3 bases and 2 bases, there was a span of 8 bases.

This clonotype was found a few times. The gene calls are TRBV7-2 and TRBJ1-2; D possibly corresponds to TRBD1 (6 bases). V was pared by 2 bases and J by 12 bases, with 16 bases between. Germline V gene data show CDR1 as SGHTA and CDR2 as FQGNSA. The CDR3 totals 13 residues. In nucleotides, the CDR3 is TGTGCCAGCAGCTTAACTCCGGGACAAGCGAACACCTTC. It is translated as CASSLTPGQANTF. Full variable domain (outside the CDR3, taken from reference TRBV7-2 and TRBJ1-2): GAGVSQSPSNKVTEKGKDVELRCDPISGHTALYWYRQSLGQGLEFLIYFQGNSAPDKSGLPSDRFSAERTGGSVSTLTIQRTQQEDSAVYLCASSLTPGQANTFGSGTRLTVV.

The rearrangement joins TRBV5-1 to TRBJ1-1; TRBD1 agrees at 7 bases. The CDR3 spans 16 residues. Unmatched junction bases numbered 7, after V lost 0 bases and J lost 2 bases. CDR1 is SGHRS and CDR2 is YFSETQ in the germline V gene. The CDR3 loop is CASSLGQGVQNTEAFF. Written as DNA, the CDR3 is TGCGCCAGCAGCTTGGGCCAGGGGGTACAAAACACTGAAGCTTTCTTT.

Ten or more counts support this clonotype. The chain couples TRBV28 to TRBJ2-7; either TRBD1 or TRBD2 may supply D (5 bases each). The CDR3 contains 14 residues. The germline V and J ends were trimmed by 4 bases and 2 bases, with 12 bases remaining between them. Germline V gene lookup returns CDR1 MDHEN and CDR2 SYDVKM. In DNA, the CDR3 is TGTGCCAGCAGTTGGTCGGGGCCCCCCTACGAGCAGTACTTC. Amino acid sequence: CASSWSGPPYEQYF.

Notes on this clonotype: This could be a read error, since a much larger clone is one nucleotide away. V gene TRBV20-1 combines with J gene TRBJ2-1; tentatively, D is TRBD1 or TRBD2 (5 bases each). Germline CDR1 is DFQATT and CDR2 is SNEGSKA (reference sequence). V was trimmed by 6 bases and J by 10 bases, leaving 19 bases between them. This CDR3 comprises 13 residues. The CDR3: CSASLGPVYEQFF. The CDR3 nucleotides are TGCAGTGCGTCGCTGGGACCCGTCTACGAGCAGTTCTTC.